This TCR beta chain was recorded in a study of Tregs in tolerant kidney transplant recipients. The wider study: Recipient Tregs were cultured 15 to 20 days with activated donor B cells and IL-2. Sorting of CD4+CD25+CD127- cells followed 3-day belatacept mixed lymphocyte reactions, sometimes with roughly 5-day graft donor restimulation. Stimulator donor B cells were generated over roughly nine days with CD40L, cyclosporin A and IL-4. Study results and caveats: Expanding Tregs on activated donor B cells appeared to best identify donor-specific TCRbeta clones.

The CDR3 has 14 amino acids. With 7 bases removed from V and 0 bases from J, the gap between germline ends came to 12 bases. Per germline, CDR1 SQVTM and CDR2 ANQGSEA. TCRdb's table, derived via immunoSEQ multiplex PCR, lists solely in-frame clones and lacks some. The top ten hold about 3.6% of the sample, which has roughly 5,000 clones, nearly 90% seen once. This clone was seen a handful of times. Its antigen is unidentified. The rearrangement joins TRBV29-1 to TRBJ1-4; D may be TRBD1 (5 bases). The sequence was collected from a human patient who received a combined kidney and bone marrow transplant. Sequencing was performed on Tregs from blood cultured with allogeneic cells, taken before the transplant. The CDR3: CSAGGGTTNEKLFF. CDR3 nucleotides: TGCAGCGCTGGGGGGGGTACAACTAATGAAAAACTGTTTTTT.